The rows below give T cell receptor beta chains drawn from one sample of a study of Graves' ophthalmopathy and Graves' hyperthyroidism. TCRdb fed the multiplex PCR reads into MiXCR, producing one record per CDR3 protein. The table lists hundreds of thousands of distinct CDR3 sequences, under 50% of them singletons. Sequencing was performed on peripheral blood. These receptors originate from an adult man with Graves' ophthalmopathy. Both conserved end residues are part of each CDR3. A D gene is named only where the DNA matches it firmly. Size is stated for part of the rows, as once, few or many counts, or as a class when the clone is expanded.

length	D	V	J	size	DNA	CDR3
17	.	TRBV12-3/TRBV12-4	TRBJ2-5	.	TGTGCCAGCAGCCAAGGAGGGGGTTGGTCCCCGGGGGAGACCCAGTACTTC	CASSQGGGWSPGETQYF
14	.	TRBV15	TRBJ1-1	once	TGTGCCACCAGCGGGGAGATGTTGGACACTGAAGCTTTCTTT	CATSGEMLDTEAFF
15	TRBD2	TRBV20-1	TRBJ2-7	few	TGCAGTGCCCCCCCCAGCGGGAGGGAAGCGAGCGAGCAGTACTTC	CSAPPSGREASEQYF
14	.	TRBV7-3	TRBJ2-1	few	TGTGCCAGCAGCTTATCGCGGGACCACAATGAGCAGTTCTTC	CASSLSRDHNEQFF
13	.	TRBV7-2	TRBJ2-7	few	TGTGCCAGCAGCTTAGCGGGAGACCACGAGCAGTACTTC	CASSLAGDHEQYF
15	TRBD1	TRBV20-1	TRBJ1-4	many	TGCAGTGCTAGAGAACAGGGGAGGGCTAATGAAAAACTGTTTTTT	CSAREQGRANEKLFF
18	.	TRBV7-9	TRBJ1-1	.	TGTGCCAGCAGCCTACCAGGTTCCGGGGGACCAAGGAACACTGAAGCTTTCTTT	CASSLPGSGGPRNTEAFF
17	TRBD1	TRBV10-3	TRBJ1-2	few	TGTGCCAGCAGTCTAAACCTCGACAGGGGTTATAACTATGGCTACACCTTC	CASSLNLDRGYNYGYTF
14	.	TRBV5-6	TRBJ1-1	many	TGTGCCAGCAGCTATGGGACACCGAACACTGAAGCTTTCTTT	CASSYGTPNTEAFF
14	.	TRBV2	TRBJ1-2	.	TGTGCCAGCAGCCGACACGGACCTGACTATGGCTACACCTTC	CASSRHGPDYGYTF
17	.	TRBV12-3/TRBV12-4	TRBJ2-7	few	TGTGCCAGCGGGATGGGACAACTGCTACCTCTGACCTACGAGCAGTACTTC	CASGMGQLLPLTYEQYF
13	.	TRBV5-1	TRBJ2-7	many	TGCGCCAGCAGCTTGGCCCAGGGGTACGAGCAGTACTTC	CASSLAQGYEQYF
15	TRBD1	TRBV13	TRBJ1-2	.	TGTGCCAGCAGCCCGGGACAGGGGGCCCCGGGTGGCTACACCTTC	CASSPGQGAPGGYTF
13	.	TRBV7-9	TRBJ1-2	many	TGTGCCAGCAGCTTAGGGGAGTTACGTGGCTACACCTTC	CASSLGELRGYTF
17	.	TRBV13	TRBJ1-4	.	TGTGCCAGCAGCTTAGGTGACGCGGGGCCACTTAATGAAAAACTGTTTTTT	CASSLGDAGPLNEKLFF